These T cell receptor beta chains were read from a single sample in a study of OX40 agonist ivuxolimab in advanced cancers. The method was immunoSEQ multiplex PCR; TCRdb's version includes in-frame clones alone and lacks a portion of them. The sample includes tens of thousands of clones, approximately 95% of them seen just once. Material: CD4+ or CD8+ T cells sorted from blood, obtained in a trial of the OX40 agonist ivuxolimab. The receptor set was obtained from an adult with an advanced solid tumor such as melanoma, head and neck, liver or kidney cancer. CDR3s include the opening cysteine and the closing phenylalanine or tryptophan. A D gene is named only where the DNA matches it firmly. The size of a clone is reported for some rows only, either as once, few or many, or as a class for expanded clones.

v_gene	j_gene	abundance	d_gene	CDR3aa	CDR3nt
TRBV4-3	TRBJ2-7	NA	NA	CASSQVEGREQYF	TGCGCCAGCAGCCAGGTCGAGGGTCGGGAGCAGTACTTC
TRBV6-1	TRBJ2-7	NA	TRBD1	CASSRTGTYEQYF	TGTGCCAGCAGTCGGACAGGGACCTACGAGCAGTACTTC
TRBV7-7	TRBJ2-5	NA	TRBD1	CASSPRQGAWETQYF	TGTGCTAGCAGCCCCCGACAGGGGGCCTGGGAGACCCAGTACTTC
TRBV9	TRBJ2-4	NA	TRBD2	CASSVGGAGRNIQYF	TGTGCCAGCAGCGTAGGCGGAGCGGGACGAAACATTCAGTACTTC
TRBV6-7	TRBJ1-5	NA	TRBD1	CASSYTRTGRQPQHF	TGTGCCAGCAGTTACACCCGGACAGGGCGACAGCCCCAGCATTTT
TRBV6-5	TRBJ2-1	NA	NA	CASSYSWNEQFF	TGTGCCAGCAGTTACTCATGGAATGAGCAGTTCTTC
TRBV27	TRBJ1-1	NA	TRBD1	CASMWTGDGPEAFF	TGTGCCAGCATGTGGACAGGGGATGGCCCTGAAGCTTTCTTT
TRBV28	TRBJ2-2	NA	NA	CASSWDMFGPGELFF	TGTGCCAGCAGTTGGGACATGTTCGGACCCGGGGAGCTGTTTTTT
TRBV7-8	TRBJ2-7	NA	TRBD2	CASSWGLADLFEQYF	TGTGCCAGCAGCTGGGGACTAGCGGACCTCTTTGAGCAGTACTTC
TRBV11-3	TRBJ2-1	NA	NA	CASSFRTFEDEQFF	TGTGCCAGCAGCTTCCGCACCTTCGAAGATGAGCAGTTCTTC
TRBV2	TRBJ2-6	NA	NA	CASSSLVGTLTSGANVLTF	TGTGCCAGCAGCTCTCTGGTCGGGACTCTCACCTCTGGGGCCAACGTCCTGACTTTC
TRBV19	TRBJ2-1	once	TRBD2	CASSAPGLAGWNEQFF	TGTGCCAGTAGTGCCCCAGGACTAGCGGGGTGGAATGAGCAGTTCTTC
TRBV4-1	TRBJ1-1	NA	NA	CASSGMNTEAFF	TGCGCCAGCAGCGGCATGAACACTGAAGCTTTCTTT
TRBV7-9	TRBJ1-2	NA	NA	CASSLAGDRIYGYTF	TGTGCCAGCAGCTTAGCGGGAGACAGGATATATGGCTACACCTTC
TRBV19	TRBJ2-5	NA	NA	CASSMVGGLGETQYF	TGTGCCAGTAGTATGGTCGGTGGGCTCGGGGAGACCCAGTACTTC
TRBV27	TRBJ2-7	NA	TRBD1	CASNRDRGSYEQYF	TGTGCCAGCAACCGGGACAGGGGTTCCTACGAGCAGTACTTC
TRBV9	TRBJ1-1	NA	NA	CASSVGTGTEAFF	TGTGCCAGCAGCGTGGGAACGGGCACTGAAGCTTTCTTT
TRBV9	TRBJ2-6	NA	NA	CASSVDPVTGANVLTF	TGTGCCAGCAGCGTAGACCCGGTAACTGGGGCCAACGTCCTGACTTTC
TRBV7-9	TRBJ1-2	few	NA	CASSLGGRRSGYTF	TGTGCCAGCAGCTTAGGCGGCCGACGGTCTGGCTACACCTTC
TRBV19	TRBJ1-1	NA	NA	CASSIGPSNEAFF	TGTGCCAGTAGTATTGGGCCGTCTAACGAAGCTTTCTTT
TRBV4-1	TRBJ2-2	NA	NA	CASSQDPPGDTGELFF	TGCGCCAGCAGCCAAGATCCCCCGGGAGACACCGGGGAGCTGTTTTTT
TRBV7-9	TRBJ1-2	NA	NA	CASSPVGADYGYTF	TGTGCCAGCAGCCCAGTGGGGGCGGACTATGGCTACACCTTC
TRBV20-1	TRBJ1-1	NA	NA	CSAHRVAFF	TGCAGTGCTCACAGGGTAGCTTTCTTT
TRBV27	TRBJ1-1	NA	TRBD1	CASKTLGQGAWNTEAFF	TGTGCCAGCAAAACCTTAGGGCAGGGGGCCTGGAACACTGAAGCTTTCTTT
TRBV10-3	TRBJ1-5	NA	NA	CAISESSRGAQPQHF	TGTGCCATCAGTGAGTCGTCAAGGGGCGCTCAGCCCCAGCATTTT
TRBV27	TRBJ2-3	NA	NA	CASSLTGISTDTQYF	TGTGCCAGCAGTTTAACTGGGATTAGCACAGATACGCAGTATTTT
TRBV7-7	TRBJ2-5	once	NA	CASTEGAGETQYF	TGTGCCAGCACCGAGGGGGCGGGGGAGACCCAGTACTTC
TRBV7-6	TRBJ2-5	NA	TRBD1	CASSFGTGWAETQYF	TGTGCCAGCAGCTTCGGGACAGGGTGGGCAGAGACCCAGTACTTC
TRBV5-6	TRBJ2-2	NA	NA	CASSVWVLDGGELFF	TGTGCCAGCAGCGTCTGGGTCCTAGACGGCGGGGAGCTGTTTTTT
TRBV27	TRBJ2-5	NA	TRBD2	CASSIGLAGVGQETQYF	TGTGCCAGCAGTATAGGACTAGCGGGAGTAGGGCAAGAGACCCAGTACTTC
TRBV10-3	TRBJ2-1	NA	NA	CAISEGGLGGFF	TGTGCCATCAGTGAAGGGGGTCTCGGGGGGTTCTTC
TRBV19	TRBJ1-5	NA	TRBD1	CASSIGTVNQPQHF	TGTGCCAGTAGTATCGGGACAGTCAATCAGCCCCAGCATTTT
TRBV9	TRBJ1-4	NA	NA	CASSARGLEEKLFF	TGTGCCAGCAGCGCCAGGGGATTGGAAGAAAAACTGTTTTTT
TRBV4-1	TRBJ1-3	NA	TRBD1	CASSQVGQAGNTIYF	TGCGCCAGCAGCCAAGTCGGACAGGCTGGAAACACCATATATTTT
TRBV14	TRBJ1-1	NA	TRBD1	CASSPWTGSTEAFF	TGTGCCAGCAGCCCGTGGACAGGGTCCACTGAAGCTTTCTTT
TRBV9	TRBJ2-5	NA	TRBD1	CASSPDRGRETQYF	TGTGCCAGCAGCCCAGACAGGGGCCGGGAGACCCAGTACTTC
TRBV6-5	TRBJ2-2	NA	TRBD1	CASLHPGGNGELFF	TGTGCCAGCCTCCATCCAGGGGGTAACGGGGAGCTGTTTTTT
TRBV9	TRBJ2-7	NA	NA	CASSAGAGHSYEQYF	TGTGCCAGCAGCGCTGGGGCAGGGCACTCCTACGAGCAGTACTTC
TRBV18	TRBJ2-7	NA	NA	CASAHGSYPYEQYF	TGTGCCAGCGCTCACGGAAGTTACCCCTACGAGCAGTACTTC
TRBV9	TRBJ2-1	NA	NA	CASSGSRAPGQFF	TGTGCCAGCAGCGGAAGCCGGGCCCCGGGGCAGTTCTTC
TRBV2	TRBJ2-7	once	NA	CASSDAGRSYEQYF	TGTGCCAGCAGTGATGCGGGGAGATCCTACGAGCAGTACTTC
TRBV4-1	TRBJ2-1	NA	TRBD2	CASSHFSGEYNEQFF	TGCGCCAGCAGCCACTTCAGCGGGGAGTACAATGAGCAGTTCTTC
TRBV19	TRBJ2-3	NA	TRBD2	CASSPRLAGGADTQYF	TGTGCCAGTAGTCCACGACTAGCGGGGGGCGCAGATACGCAGTATTTT
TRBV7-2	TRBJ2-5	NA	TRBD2	CATKGLAGYQETQYF	TGTGCCACCAAGGGACTAGCGGGATACCAAGAGACCCAGTACTTC
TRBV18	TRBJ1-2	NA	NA	CASSPLGTLSGANYGYTF	TGTGCCAGCTCACCACTGGGGACCCTGTCAGGAGCTAACTATGGCTACACCTTC
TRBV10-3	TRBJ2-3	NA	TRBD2	CAISDRRGGIWDTQYF	TGTGCCATCAGTGATCGGCGGGGGGGCATATGGGATACGCAGTATTTT